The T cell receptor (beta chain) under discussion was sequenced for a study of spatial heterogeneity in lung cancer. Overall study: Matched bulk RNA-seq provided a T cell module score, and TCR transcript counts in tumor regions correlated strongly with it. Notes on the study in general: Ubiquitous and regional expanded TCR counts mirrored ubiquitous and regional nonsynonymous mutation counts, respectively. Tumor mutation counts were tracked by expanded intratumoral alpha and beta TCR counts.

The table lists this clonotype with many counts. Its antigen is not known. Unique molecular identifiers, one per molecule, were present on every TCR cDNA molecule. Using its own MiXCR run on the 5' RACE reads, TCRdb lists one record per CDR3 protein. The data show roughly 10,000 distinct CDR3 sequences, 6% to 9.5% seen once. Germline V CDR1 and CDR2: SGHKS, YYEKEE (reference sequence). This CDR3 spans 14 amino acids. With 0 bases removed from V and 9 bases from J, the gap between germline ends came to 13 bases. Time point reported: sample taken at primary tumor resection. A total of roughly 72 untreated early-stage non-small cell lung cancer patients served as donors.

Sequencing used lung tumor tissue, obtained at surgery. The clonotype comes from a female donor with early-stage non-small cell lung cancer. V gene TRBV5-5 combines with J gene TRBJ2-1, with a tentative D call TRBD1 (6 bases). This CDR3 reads CASSLGVGAGEQFF. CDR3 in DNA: TGTGCCAGCAGCTTGGGCGTGGGGGCGGGTGAGCAGTTCTTC.